One and the same sample provided the 11 T cell receptor beta chains below, sequenced in a study of CD8 T cells in Susac syndrome. RNA was extracted with the RNeasy kit, and a quantity of roughly 0.45 to 1 ug was reverse transcribed using random hexamers. TCRdb used MiXCR to reprocess the immunoSEQ multiplex PCR reads, holding one entry per CDR3 protein. This repertoire shows 120,000 to 150,000 distinct CDR3 sequences, approximately 95% found once; its top ten account for 0.065% to 0.095%. Material: CD4+ T cells from PBMCs. The receptors were gathered from a human donor with Susac syndrome.

CDR3 protein: CSARAIDSYGYTF. The CDR3 nucleotides are TGCAGTGCTAGAGCCATCGACTCTTATGGCTACACCTTC. The rearrangement uses TRBV20-1 and TRBJ1-2; the D is unclear. Between the trimmed V and J ends, which lost 1 base and 5 bases, there was a span of 11 bases. CDR1 is DFQATT and CDR2 is SNEGSKA in the germline V gene (reference sequence). The CDR3 has 13 amino acids.

The chain recombines TRBV12-3 or TRBV12-4 with TRBJ2-4; weak D call: TRBD2 (6 bases). Trimming cost V 6 bases and J 1 base, with 16 bases left between them. The CDR3 has 16 residues. This CDR3 is CASSLLGGGAKNIQYF. As DNA, the CDR3 is TGTGCCAGCAGCCTTTTAGGAGGAGGGGCCAAAAACATTCAGTACTTC.

J is TRBJ2-7 and V is TRBV5-1; 9 nucleotides agree with TRBD1. V lost 2 bases, J lost 5 bases, and 5 bases stayed unmatched. Germline V CDR1 and CDR2: SGHRS, YFSETQ. There are 14 residues in the CDR3. CDR3 amino acids: CASSLRTGADEQYF. The CDR3 region has the DNA TGCGCCAGCAGCTTAAGGACAGGGGCGGACGAGCAGTACTTC.

The chain couples TRBV6-4 to TRBJ1-5; D gene unclear. V was pared by 0 bases and J by 0 bases, with 6 bases between. Germline-derived CDR1 and CDR2 are MRHNA and SNTAGT. The CDR3 consists of 15 residues. CDR3 coding DNA: TGTGCCAGCAGTGACTCTAAATATAGCAATCAGCCCCAGCATTTT. Translated: CASSDSKYSNQPQHF.

The chain couples TRBV5-1 to TRBJ1-1; TRBD1 matches at 8 bases. Germline assignment: CDR1 SGHRS and CDR2 YFSETQ. The CDR3 covers 15 residues. V dropped 1 base and J dropped 0; count of bases not matched to a gene: 2. The CDR3 region is CASSLMTGVNTEAFF. CDR3 coding DNA: TGCGCCAGCAGCTTGATGACAGGGGTGAACACTGAAGCTTTCTTT.

The chain employs TRBV7-2 and TRBJ2-1, with D unclear. V was trimmed by 5 bases and J by 2 bases, leaving 13 bases between them. The length of the CDR3 is 15 residues. Germline V gene sequence: CDR1 SGHTA, CDR2 FQGNSA. The CDR3 DNA is TGTGCCAGCAGCGGAGTGGAGTCTACCTACAATGAGCAGTTCTTC. This encodes CASSGVESTYNEQFF.

The count of this clonotype is one. The chain recombines TRBV18 with TRBJ2-7, with 7 positions matching TRBD1. The CDR3 is 14 residues long. Germline CDR1 and CDR2: KGHSH and LQKENI. The V segment lost 5 bases and the J segment 3 bases; nucleotides outside the gene matches: 7. The CDR3 loop is CASSTTTGNYEQYF. The CDR3 DNA follows: TGTGCCAGCTCAACAACGACAGGGAACTACGAGCAGTACTTC.

The J gene is TRBJ2-3, the V gene TRBV5-4; D ambiguous. CDR3 length: 13 amino acids. CDR1 and CDR2 (germline): SGHNT, YYREEE (reference sequence). The germline V and J ends were trimmed by 3 bases and 3 bases, with 8 bases remaining between them. Here the CDR3 DNA reads TGTGCCAGCAGCTCGGGCTTTACAGATACGCAGTATTTT. This translates into CASSSGFTDTQYF. The variable domain in full, completed from reference TRBV5-4 and TRBJ2-3, reads ETGVTQSPTHLIKTRGQQVTLRCSSQSGHNTVSWYQQALGQGPQFIFQYYREEENGRGNFPPRFSGLQFPNYSSELNVNALELDDSALYLCASSSGFTDTQYFGPGTRLTVL.

This clonotype came up once. This chain uses TRBV15 with TRBJ2-7, with D unclear. The V gene lost 0 bases and the J gene lost 6 bases, with 12 bases spanning the gap. This CDR3 is 14 amino acids long. Germline V CDR1 and CDR2: LNHNV, YYDKDF (reference sequence). This CDR3 is CATSRDSGNSEQYF. The CDR3 DNA follows: TGTGCCACCAGCAGAGACTCCGGTAACTCCGAGCAGTACTTC.

The chain uses TRBV20-1 and TRBJ2-5; 13 nucleotides agree with TRBD2. This CDR3 comprises 17 residues. From germline, CDR1 is DFQATT and CDR2 SNEGSKA (reference sequence). The V segment lost 0 bases and the J segment 4 bases; nucleotides outside the gene matches: 8. CDR3 coding DNA: TGCAGTGCTAGAGATCTAGGACTAGCGGGAGTAGTAGAGACCCAGTACTTC. Its protein is CSARDLGLAGVVETQYF.

The chain employs TRBV19 and TRBJ1-6, with no clear D. From germline, CDR1 is LNHDA and CDR2 SQIVND (reference sequence). V was clipped by 7 bases and J by 8 bases, with 9 bases between them. The CDR3 is 12 residues long. The CDR3 coding sequence is TGTGCCAGTAAATTAGGCGATTCACCCCTCCACTTT. This gives the protein CASKLGDSPLHF. Full variable domain (remainder filled in from reference TRBV19 and TRBJ1-6): DGGITQSPKYLFRKEGQNVTLSCEQNLNHDAMYWYRQDPGQGLRLIYYSQIVNDFQKGDIAEGYSVSREKKESFPLTVTSAQKNPTAFYLCASKLGDSPLHFGNGTRLTVT.